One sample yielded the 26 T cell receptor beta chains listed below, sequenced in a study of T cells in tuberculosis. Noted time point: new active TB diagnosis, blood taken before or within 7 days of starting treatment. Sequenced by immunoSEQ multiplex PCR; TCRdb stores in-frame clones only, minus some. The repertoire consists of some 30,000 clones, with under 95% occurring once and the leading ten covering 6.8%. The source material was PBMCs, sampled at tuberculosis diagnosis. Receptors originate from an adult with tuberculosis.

The CDR3 sequence is CAIEPGQGGYEQYF. The CDR3 nucleotides are TGTGCCATCGAACCGGGACAGGGGGGGTACGAGCAGTACTTC. The rearrangement links TRBV10-3 to TRBJ2-7; 11 nucleotides line up with TRBD1. With 8 bases clipped from V and 4 bases from J, the junction kept 7 bases outside the gene matches. The CDR3 contains 14 residues. Germline CDR1 is ENHRY and CDR2 is SYGVKD.

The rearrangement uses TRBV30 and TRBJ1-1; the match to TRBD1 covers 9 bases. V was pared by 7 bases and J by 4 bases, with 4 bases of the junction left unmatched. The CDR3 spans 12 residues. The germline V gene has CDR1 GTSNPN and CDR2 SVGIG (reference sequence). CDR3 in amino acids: CAYRGPGTEAFF. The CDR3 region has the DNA TGTGCCTACAGGGGGCCCGGCACTGAAGCTTTCTTT.

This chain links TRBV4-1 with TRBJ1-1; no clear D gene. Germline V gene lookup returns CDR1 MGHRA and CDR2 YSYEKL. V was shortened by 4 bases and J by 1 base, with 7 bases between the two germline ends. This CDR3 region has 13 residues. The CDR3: CASSRSGNTEAFF. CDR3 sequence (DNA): TGCGCCAGCAGCCGTTCAGGGAACACTGAAGCTTTCTTT.

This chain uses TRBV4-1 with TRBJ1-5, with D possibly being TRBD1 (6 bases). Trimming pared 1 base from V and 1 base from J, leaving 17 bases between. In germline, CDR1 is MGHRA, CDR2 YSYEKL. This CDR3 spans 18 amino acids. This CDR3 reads CASSQVRTGTGSNQPQHF. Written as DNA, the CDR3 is TGCGCCAGCAGCCAAGTTCGTACAGGGACGGGGAGCAATCAGCCCCAGCATTTT.

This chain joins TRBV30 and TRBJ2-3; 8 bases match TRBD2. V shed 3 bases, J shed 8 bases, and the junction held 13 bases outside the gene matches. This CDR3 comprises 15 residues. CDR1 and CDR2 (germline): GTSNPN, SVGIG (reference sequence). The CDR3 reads CAWRGLETRGATQYF. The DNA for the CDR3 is TGTGCCTGGAGGGGACTAGAGACCCGCGGGGCTACGCAGTATTTT. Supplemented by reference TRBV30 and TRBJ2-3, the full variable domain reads SQTIHQWPATLVQPVGSPLSLECTVEGTSNPNLYWYRQAAGRGLQLLFYSVGIGQISSEVPQNLSASRPQDRQFILSSKKLLLSDSGFYLCAWRGLETRGATQYFGPGTRLTVL.

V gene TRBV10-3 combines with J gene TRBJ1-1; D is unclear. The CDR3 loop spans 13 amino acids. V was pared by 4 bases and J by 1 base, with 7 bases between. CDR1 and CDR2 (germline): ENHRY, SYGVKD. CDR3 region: CAISAAENTEAFF. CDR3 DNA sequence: TGTGCCATCAGTGCCGCGGAGAACACTGAAGCTTTCTTT.

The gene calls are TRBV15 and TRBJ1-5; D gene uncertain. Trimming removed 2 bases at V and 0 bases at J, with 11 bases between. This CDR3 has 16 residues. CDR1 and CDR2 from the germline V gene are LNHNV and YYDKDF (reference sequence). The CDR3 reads CATSRKPVVSNQPQHF. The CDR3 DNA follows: TGTGCCACCAGCAGAAAACCGGTCGTTAGCAATCAGCCCCAGCATTTT. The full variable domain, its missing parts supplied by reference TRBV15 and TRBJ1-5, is DAMVIQNPRYQVTQFGKPVTLSCSQTLNHNVMYWYQQKSSQAPKLLFHYYDKDFNNEADTPDNFQSRRPNTSFCFLDIRSPGLGDTAMYLCATSRKPVVSNQPQHFGDGTRLSIL.

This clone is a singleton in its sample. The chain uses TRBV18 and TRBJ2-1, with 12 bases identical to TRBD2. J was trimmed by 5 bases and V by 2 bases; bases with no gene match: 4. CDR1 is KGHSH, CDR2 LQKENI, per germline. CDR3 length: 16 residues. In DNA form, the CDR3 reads TGTGCCAGCTCACCATCAGGACTAGCGGGGAACAATGAGCAGTTCTTC. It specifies CASSPSGLAGNNEQFF. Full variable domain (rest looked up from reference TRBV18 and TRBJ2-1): NAGVMQNPRHLVRRRGQEARLRCSPMKGHSHVYWYRQLPEEGLKFMVYLQKENIIDESGMPKERFSAEFPKEGPSILRIQQVVRGDSAAYFCASSPSGLAGNNEQFFGPGTRLTVL.

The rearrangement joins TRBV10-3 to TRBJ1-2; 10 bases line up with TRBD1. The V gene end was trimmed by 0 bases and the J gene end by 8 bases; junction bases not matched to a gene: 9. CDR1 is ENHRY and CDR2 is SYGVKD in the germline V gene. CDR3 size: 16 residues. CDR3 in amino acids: CAISESTPDRGQGYTF. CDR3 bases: TGTGCCATCAGTGAGTCGACCCCTGACAGGGGGCAGGGCTACACCTTC.

The CDR3 nucleotides read TGTGCCAGCAGCTTGAGCTACTATGGCTACACCTTC. Translated, it gives CASSLSYYGYTF. The chain has TRBV7-3 and TRBJ1-2; D not certain. From germline, CDR1 is SGHTA and CDR2 FQGTGA. Trimming took 3 bases from V and 3 from J, leaving 5 bases between them. This CDR3 spans 12 amino acids.

Written as DNA, the CDR3 is TGTGCCAGCGCCGGGAGTATTGAGCAGTTCTTC. Protein product: CASAGSIEQFF. This chain links TRBV2 with TRBJ2-1; TRBD2 is a possible D gene (6 bases). With 8 bases removed from V and 9 bases from J, the gap between germline ends came to 11 bases. The CDR3 has 11 amino acids. From germline, CDR1 is SNHLY and CDR2 FYNNEI.

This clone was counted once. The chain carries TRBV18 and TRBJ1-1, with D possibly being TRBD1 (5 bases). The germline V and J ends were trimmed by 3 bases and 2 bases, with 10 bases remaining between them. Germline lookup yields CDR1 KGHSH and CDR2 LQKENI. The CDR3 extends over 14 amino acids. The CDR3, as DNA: TGTGCCAGCTCACCTTGGACACCTAACACTGAAGCTTTCTTT. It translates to CASSPWTPNTEAFF.

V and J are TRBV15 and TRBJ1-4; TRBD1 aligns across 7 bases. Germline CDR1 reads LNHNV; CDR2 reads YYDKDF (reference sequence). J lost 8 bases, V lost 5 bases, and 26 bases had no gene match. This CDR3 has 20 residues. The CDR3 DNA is TGTGCCACCAGCCCGAGGAGGGACAGTAATCGTCCCGCGACTCTCGAAAAACTGTTTTTT. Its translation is CATSPRRDSNRPATLEKLFF.

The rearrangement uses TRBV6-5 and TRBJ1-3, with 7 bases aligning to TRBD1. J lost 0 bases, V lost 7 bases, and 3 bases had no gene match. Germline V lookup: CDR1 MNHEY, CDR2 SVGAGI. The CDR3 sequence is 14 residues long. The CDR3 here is CASNNRGSGNTIYF. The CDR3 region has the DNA TGTGCCAGCAATAACAGGGGCTCTGGAAACACCATATATTTT.

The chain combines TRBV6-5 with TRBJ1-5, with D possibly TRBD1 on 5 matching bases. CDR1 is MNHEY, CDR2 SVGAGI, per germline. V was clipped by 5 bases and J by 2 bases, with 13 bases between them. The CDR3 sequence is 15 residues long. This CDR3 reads CASSPSGLGNQPQHF. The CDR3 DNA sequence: TGTGCCAGCAGTCCCTCAGGGTTGGGCAATCAGCCCCAGCATTTT.

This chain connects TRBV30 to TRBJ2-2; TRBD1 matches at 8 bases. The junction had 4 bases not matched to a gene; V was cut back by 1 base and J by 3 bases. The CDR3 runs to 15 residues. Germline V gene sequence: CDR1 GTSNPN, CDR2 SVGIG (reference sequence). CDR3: CAWSARTGYTGELFF. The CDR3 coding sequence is TGTGCCTGGAGTGCCCGGACAGGGTACACCGGGGAGCTGTTTTTT.

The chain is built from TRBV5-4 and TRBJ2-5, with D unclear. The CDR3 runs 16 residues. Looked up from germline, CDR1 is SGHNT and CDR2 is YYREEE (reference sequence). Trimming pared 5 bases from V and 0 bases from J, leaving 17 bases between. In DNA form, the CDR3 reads TGTGCCAGCAGTTCTTCCCGTACAGACAACCAAGAGACCCAGTACTTC. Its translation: CASSSSRTDNQETQYF.

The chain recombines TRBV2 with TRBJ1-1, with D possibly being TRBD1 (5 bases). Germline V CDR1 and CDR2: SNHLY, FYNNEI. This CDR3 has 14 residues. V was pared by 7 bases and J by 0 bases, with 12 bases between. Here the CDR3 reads CASMRQNMNTEAFF. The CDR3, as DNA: TGTGCCAGCATGAGACAGAACATGAACACTGAAGCTTTCTTT.

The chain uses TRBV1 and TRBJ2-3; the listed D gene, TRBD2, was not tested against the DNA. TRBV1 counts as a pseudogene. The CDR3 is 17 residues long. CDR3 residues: CTSSRLLGQRGTDTQYF. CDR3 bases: TGCACCAGCAGCAGATTACTAGGCCAAAGAGGTACAGATACGCAGTATTTT.

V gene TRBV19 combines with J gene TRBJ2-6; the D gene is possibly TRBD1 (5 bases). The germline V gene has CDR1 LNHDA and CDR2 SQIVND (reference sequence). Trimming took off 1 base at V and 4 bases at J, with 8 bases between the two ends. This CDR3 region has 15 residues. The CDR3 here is CASSIVAGGANVLTF. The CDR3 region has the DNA TGTGCCAGTAGTATAGTGGCAGGGGGGGCCAACGTCCTGACTTTC.

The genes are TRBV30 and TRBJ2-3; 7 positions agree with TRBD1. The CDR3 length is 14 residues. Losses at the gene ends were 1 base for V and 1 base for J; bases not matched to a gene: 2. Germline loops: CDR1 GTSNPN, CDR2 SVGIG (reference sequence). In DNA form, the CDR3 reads TGTGCCTGGAGTGCCGGGACAGGCACAGATACGCAGTATTTT. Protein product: CAWSAGTGTDTQYF.

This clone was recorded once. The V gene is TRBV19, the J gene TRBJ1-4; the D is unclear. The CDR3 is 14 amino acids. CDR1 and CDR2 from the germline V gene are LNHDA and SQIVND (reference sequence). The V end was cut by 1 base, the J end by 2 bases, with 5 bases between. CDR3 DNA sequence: TGTGCCAGTAGTATAGGTGGCACTAATGAAAAACTGTTTTTT. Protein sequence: CASSIGGTNEKLFF.

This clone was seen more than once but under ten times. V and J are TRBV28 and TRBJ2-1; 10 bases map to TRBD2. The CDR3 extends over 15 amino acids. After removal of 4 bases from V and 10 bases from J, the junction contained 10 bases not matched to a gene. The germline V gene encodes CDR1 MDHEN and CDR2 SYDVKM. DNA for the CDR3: TGTGCCAGCAGTTCCCCTAGCGGGGGAAAGGGGGAGCAGTTCTTC. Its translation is CASSSPSGGKGEQFF.

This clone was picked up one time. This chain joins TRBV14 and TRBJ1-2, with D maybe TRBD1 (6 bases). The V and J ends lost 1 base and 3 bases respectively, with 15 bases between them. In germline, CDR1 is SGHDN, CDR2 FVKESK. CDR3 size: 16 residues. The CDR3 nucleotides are TGTGCCAGCAGCCAAGTGTCGGACAGTCGGGACTATGGCTACACCTTC. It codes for CASSQVSDSRDYGYTF.

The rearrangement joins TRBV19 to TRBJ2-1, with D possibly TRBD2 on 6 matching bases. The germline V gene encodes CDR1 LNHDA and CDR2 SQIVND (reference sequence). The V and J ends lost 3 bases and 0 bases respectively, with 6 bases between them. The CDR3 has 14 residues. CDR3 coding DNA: TGTGCCAGTAGTATCGGGAGCTCCTACAATGAGCAGTTCTTC. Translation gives CASSIGSSYNEQFF.

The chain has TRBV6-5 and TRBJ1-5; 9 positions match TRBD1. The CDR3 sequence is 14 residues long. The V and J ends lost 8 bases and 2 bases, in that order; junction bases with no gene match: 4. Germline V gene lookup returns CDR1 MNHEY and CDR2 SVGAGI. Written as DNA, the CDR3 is TGTGCCAGCCGAACAGGGGGCGGCAATCAGCCCCAGCATTTT. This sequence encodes CASRTGGGNQPQHF.